Below, 23 T cell receptor beta chains from the same sample are listed, as sequenced in a study of cytomegalovirus exposure and HLA in healthy donors. PCR employed 60 Vbeta and 13 Jbeta primers. Here immunoSEQ multiplex PCR was the method, and the copy in TCRdb shows in-frame clones only, minus some. The ten top clones account for around 2.9%, within a sample of about 130,000 clones. The sample was PBMCs. All receptors come from a young man in good health and CMV-seronegative.

V gene TRBV6-5 combines with J gene TRBJ1-5, with D perhaps matching TRBD1 (5 bases). In germline, CDR1 is MNHEY, CDR2 SVGAGI. The V end lost 0 bases, the J end lost 0 bases, and 6 bases lay between the germline ends. CDR3 length: 15 residues. CDR3 coding DNA: TGTGCCAGCAGTTACTCACAGGATAGCAATCAGCCCCAGCATTTT. It translates to CASSYSQDSNQPQHF.

The rearrangement joins TRBV19 to TRBJ1-1; TRBD1 agrees at 10 bases. The CDR3 spans 15 residues. Unmatched junction bases numbered 10, after V lost 5 bases and J lost 7 bases. Per germline, CDR1 LNHDA and CDR2 SQIVND (reference sequence). CDR3 bases: TGTGCCAGTAGTTCCCCAGGGACAGGGGCCCTTGAAGCTTTCTTT. Its translation is CASSSPGTGALEAFF.

The J gene is TRBJ1-5, the V gene TRBV5-5; 9 bases match TRBD1. The germline V gene encodes CDR1 SGHKS and CDR2 YYEKEE (reference sequence). J gave up 2 bases and V 4 bases, and 4 bases lay outside the gene matches. The CDR3 extends over 15 amino acids. The CDR3 DNA follows: TGTGCCAGCAGCCGGACAGGGGACGGCAATCAGCCCCAGCATTTT. Amino acids: CASSRTGDGNQPQHF.

The chain recombines TRBV7-9 with TRBJ2-7; 12 bases are shared with TRBD2. The germline V gene has CDR1 SEHNR and CDR2 FQNEAQ (reference sequence). V lost 6 bases and J lost 2; bases outside the gene matches: 5. CDR3 length: 15 amino acids. CDR3 nucleotide sequence: TGTGCCAGCAGTTTCACTAGCGGGAGGCCCTACGAGCAGTACTTC. This codes for CASSFTSGRPYEQYF.

This chain joins TRBV6-6 and TRBJ1-1; 10 positions match TRBD1. The V gene end was trimmed by 4 bases and the J gene end by 7 bases; junction bases not matched to a gene: 3. CDR3 length: 13 residues. From germline, CDR1 is MNHNY and CDR2 SVGAGI (reference sequence). The CDR3 nucleotides read TGTGCCAGCAGTTTTGGGGACAGGGGTGAAGCTTTCTTT. Translating gives CASSFGDRGEAFF.

The chain is built from TRBV28 and TRBJ1-5, with TRBD1 matching over 8 bases. Germline trimming cut 5 bases from V and 1 base from J; bases unmatched to any gene: 4. Germline lookup yields CDR1 MDHEN and CDR2 SYDVKM. CDR3 length: 15 amino acids. In DNA form, the CDR3 reads TGTGCCAGCAGTCCGCAGGGGGCGAGCAATCAGCCCCAGCATTTT. It translates to CASSPQGASNQPQHF.

The chain uses TRBV29-1 and TRBJ2-1; 8 nucleotides agree with TRBD2. CDR3 length: 14 amino acids. Germline V CDR1 and CDR2: SQVTM, ANQGSEA. Trimming took 7 bases from V and 7 from J; bases not matched to a gene: 12. CDR3 nucleotide sequence: TGCAGCGGGCGACGGAGCGGGAGCGGTAATGAGCAGTTCTTC. This sequence encodes CSGRRSGSGNEQFF.

The genes are TRBV5-1 and TRBJ2-7; maybe TRBD1 (6 bases). Trimming pared 2 bases from V and 7 bases from J, leaving 22 bases between. Germline V lookup: CDR1 SGHRS, CDR2 YFSETQ. This CDR3 region has 16 residues. In nucleotides, the CDR3 is TGCGCCAGCAGCTTTCCTGCAGGGGCCCCCCAAGGAGAGCAGTACTTC. Protein product: CASSFPAGAPQGEQYF. Full variable domain (rest looked up from reference TRBV5-1 and TRBJ2-7): KAGVTQTPRYLIKTRGQQVTLSCSPISGHRSVSWYQQTPGQGLQFLFEYFSETQRNKGNFPGRFSGRQFSNSRSEMNVSTLELGDSALYLCASSFPAGAPQGEQYFGPGTRLTVT.

The J gene is TRBJ2-7, the V gene TRBV30, with D unclear. The germline V gene has CDR1 GTSNPN and CDR2 SVGIG (reference sequence). V was pared by 2 bases and J by 2 bases, with 7 bases between. This CDR3 region has 12 residues. CDR3 protein: CAWSYRAYEQYF. Written as DNA, the CDR3 is TGTGCCTGGAGTTACAGAGCCTACGAGCAGTACTTC.

J is TRBJ2-1 and V is TRBV6-5; D possibly corresponds to TRBD2 (5 bases). The CDR3 has 13 amino acids. In germline, CDR1 is MNHEY, CDR2 SVGAGI. The germline V and J ends were trimmed by 6 bases and 7 bases, with 13 bases remaining between them. The CDR3 spells CASSPPRGNEQFF. CDR3 bases: TGTGCCAGCAGCCCTCCGAGAGGGAATGAGCAGTTCTTC.

The chain employs TRBV7-2 and TRBJ2-1, with 7 bases that match TRBD2. This CDR3 region has 15 residues. Trimming removed 6 bases from V and 10 bases from J; junction bases left unmatched: 15. Germline CDR1 reads SGHTA; CDR2 reads FQGNSA. The CDR3 loop is CASREAGTHWAEQFF. The CDR3 nucleotides read TGTGCCAGCAGGGAAGCGGGAACTCATTGGGCCGAGCAGTTCTTC.

Comment on this clone: The CDR3 does not end in the conserved phenylalanine or tryptophan, so this is likely a read error. This chain connects TRBV29-1 to TRBJ2-6; D is perhaps TRBD1 (5 bases). The germline V and J ends were trimmed by 6 bases and 0 bases, with 18 bases remaining between them. CDR3 length equals 17 residues. Germline V lookup: CDR1 SQVTM, CDR2 ANQGSEA. The CDR3 DNA reads as TGCAGCGTGGAAACCAGGGAAAGAAGCTCTGGGGCCAACGTCCTGACTTCC. This codes for CSVETRERSSGANVLTS.

J is TRBJ2-4 and V is TRBV9; D gene uncertain. V was pared by 1 base and J by 1 base, with 12 bases between. This CDR3 has 16 amino acids. CDR1 is SGDLS and CDR2 is YYNGEE in the germline V gene. The CDR3 region is CASSVLPTGAKNIQYF. The CDR3 DNA reads TGTGCCAGCAGCGTACTGCCCACCGGGGCCAAAAACATTCAGTACTTC.

The chain uses TRBV28 and TRBJ2-7; D might be TRBD2 (6 bases). The CDR3 length is 14 residues. Germline V lookup: CDR1 MDHEN, CDR2 SYDVKM. The V gene lost 5 bases and the J gene lost 3 bases, with 14 bases spanning the gap. CDR3 protein: CASSPPLALYEQYF. DNA for the CDR3: TGTGCCAGCAGTCCCCCACTAGCTCTCTACGAGCAGTACTTC.

This chain uses TRBV2 with TRBJ2-5; 12 bases agree with TRBD2. The CDR3 length is 16 residues. Germline V gene data show CDR1 as SNHLY and CDR2 as FYNNEI. The trim removed 4 bases at V and 2 bases at J, leaving 5 bases unmatched. DNA of the CDR3: TGTGCCAGCAGTGTTCCGACTAGCGGGGGTCAAGAGACCCAGTACTTC. Its translation is CASSVPTSGGQETQYF.

The chain is built from TRBV6-6 and TRBJ2-1, with 12 bases identical to TRBD2. The CDR3 length is 15 residues. Germline V gives CDR1 MNHNY, CDR2 SVGAGI (reference sequence). Trimming cost V 5 bases and J 9 bases; bases outside gene matches: 8. The CDR3 sequence is CASSPLSSGRAEQFF. The CDR3 nucleotides read TGTGCCAGCAGTCCCCTTTCTAGCGGGAGGGCTGAGCAGTTCTTC.

This chain uses TRBV18 with TRBJ1-2; D perhaps matches TRBD1 (6 bases). V dropped 4 bases and J dropped 6 bases, with 12 bases sitting between them. Germline V gives CDR1 KGHSH, CDR2 LQKENI. This CDR3 is built from 13 residues. The CDR3 coding sequence is TGTGCCAGCTCACAGGGGGTAGAGGATGGCTACACCTTC. Its protein product is CASSQGVEDGYTF.

The rearrangement links TRBV29-1 to TRBJ1-1; 7 bases fit TRBD1. The CDR3 is 15 residues long. Germline V gene lookup returns CDR1 SQVTM and CDR2 ANQGSEA. The V segment lost 5 bases and the J segment 5 bases; nucleotides outside the gene matches: 14. CDR3 residues: CSVTPATGSRTEAFF. CDR3 nucleotide sequence: TGCAGCGTTACCCCCGCGACAGGGAGTAGGACTGAAGCTTTCTTT. Full variable domain (remainder filled in from reference TRBV29-1 and TRBJ1-1): SAVISQKPSRDICQRGTSLTIQCQVDSQVTMMFWYRQQPGQSLTLIATANQGSEATYESGFVIDKFPISRPNLTFSTLTVSNMSPEDSSIYLCSVTPATGSRTEAFFGQGTRLTVV.

CDR3 DNA sequence: TGTGCCACCAGCAGGGACAAGCACTCGAACACCGGGGAGCTGTTTTTT. This sequence encodes CATSRDKHSNTGELFF. The rearrangement links TRBV15 to TRBJ2-2; tentatively, D is TRBD1 (5 bases). Between the trimmed V and J ends, which lost 3 bases and 0 bases, there was a span of 11 bases. The germline V gene encodes CDR1 LNHNV and CDR2 YYDKDF (reference sequence). The CDR3 has 16 residues.

In the case of this clone: The same CDR3 can be traced to other DNA sequences in this sample. In DNA form, the CDR3 reads TGTGCCAGCAGTCTTAATGAAAAACTGTTTTTT. Amino acids: CASSLNEKLFF. The chain uses TRBV28 and TRBJ1-4; D call uncertain. V dropped 5 bases and J dropped 4 bases, with 2 bases sitting between them. The germline V gene has CDR1 MDHEN and CDR2 SYDVKM. The CDR3 has 11 residues.

The chain employs TRBV10-3 and TRBJ1-1, with D possibly being TRBD1 (6 bases). This CDR3 spans 14 amino acids. Germline lookup yields CDR1 ENHRY and CDR2 SYGVKD. The germline V and J ends were trimmed by 4 bases and 4 bases, with 13 bases remaining between them. In DNA, the CDR3 is TGTGCCATCAGTGTGGGGGGGCCGAGCACTGAAGCTTTCTTT. Its translation: CAISVGGPSTEAFF.

V usage is TRBV30 and J usage is TRBJ1-2, with a tentative D call TRBD1 (5 bases). In germline, CDR1 is GTSNPN, CDR2 SVGIG (reference sequence). Between the trimmed V and J ends, which lost 6 bases and 6 bases, there was a span of 14 bases. The CDR3 sequence is 12 residues long. The CDR3 spells CACPQGPNGYTF. The DNA for the CDR3 is TGTGCCTGCCCCCAGGGCCCAAATGGCTACACCTTC.

The genes are TRBV2 and TRBJ1-3; D gene uncertain. The germline CDR1 and CDR2 sequences are SNHLY and FYNNEI. V lost 4 bases and J lost 3, with 4 bases in between. The CDR3 is 12 amino acids. CDR3 in DNA: TGTGCCAGCAGTGCGGGTGGAAACACCATATATTTT. It codes for CASSAGGNTIYF.